Listed below are T cell receptor beta chains from one sample, sequenced in a study of T cell repertoires in cytomegalovirus infection. Their specific antigens are unknown. A single record per CDR3 protein comes from TCRdb applying MiXCR to the reads. Among 75,000 to 95,000 distinct CDR3 sequences, more than 40% were seen once, and the ten largest hold more than 80%. Here the sequenced sample was CD8+ T cells from cultured PBMCs, taken from culture after CMV antigen stimulation. The receptors shown here come from a human donor in good health (CMV status not recorded). Some clones in this sample may be carry-over from other donors' samples. Each CDR3 is given with its conserved first and last residue. A D gene is named only where the DNA matches it firmly. Clone size is shown for a subset of rows, as once, few, many or a class of expanded clone.

J | V | D | size | CDR3 | DNA
TRBJ1-1 | TRBV7-6 | TRBD1 | few | CASRLRMDRSTEAFF | TGTGCCAGCAGGCTTAGAATGGACAGGTCTACTGAAGCTTTCTTT
TRBJ2-7 | TRBV7-6 | TRBD1 | . | CASTSGTGTGGYEQYF | TGTGCCAGCACCTCAGGAACGGGGACAGGGGGATACGAGCAGTACTTC
TRBJ1-2 | TRBV7-9 | . | few | CASSLGPVNTF | TGTGCCAGCAGCTTGGGACCAGTGAACACCTTC
TRBJ2-5 | TRBV5-1 | . | . | CASSLEAGYQETQYF | TGCGCCAGCAGCTTGGAGGCGGGGTACCAAGAGACCCAGTACTTC
TRBJ1-6 | TRBV7-2 | . | many | CASSFRIGGRDSPLHF | TGTGCCAGCAGCTTTCGAATTGGGGGGCGGGATTCACCCCTCCACTTT
TRBJ2-7 | TRBV28 | . | few | CASSLRNEQYF | TGTGCCAGCAGTTTGAGGAACGAGCAGTACTTC
TRBJ1-1 | TRBV5-8 | . | . | CASSLWGTRENTEAFF | TGTGCCAGCAGCTTGTGGGGGACACGGGAGAACACTGAAGCTTTCTTT
TRBJ1-2 | TRBV7-9 | . | few | CAISLGGAGYTF | TGTGCCATTTCCCTGGGGGGTGCTGGCTACACCTTC
TRBJ2-4 | TRBV19 | TRBD1 | . | CASSILDRSDIQYF | TGTGCCAGTAGTATCCTGGACAGGTCGGACATTCAGTACTTC
TRBJ1-1 | TRBV7-9 | . | few | CASSLVSQSNTEAFF | TGTGCCAGCAGCTTAGTCAGCCAGTCGAACACTGAAGCTTTCTTT
TRBJ2-3 | TRBV14 | . | . | CASSQVGGTDTQYF | TGTGCCAGCAGCCAAGTCGGGGGCACAGATACGCAGTATTTT
TRBJ2-7 | TRBV10-2 | . | . | CASSERRPYEQYF | TGCGCCAGCAGTGAGCGGCGGCCCTACGAGCAGTACTTC
TRBJ2-7 | TRBV7-6 | . | . | CASSLGDRAAF | TGTGCCAGCAGCTTAGGGGACCGAGCCGCCTTC
TRBJ1-6 | TRBV6-1 | . | once | CASSEKLLSSYNSPLHF | TGTGCCAGCAGTGAGAAACTCCTGAGCTCCTATAATTCACCCCTCCACTTT
TRBJ2-1 | TRBV28 | . | few | CASSNHPEVDEQFF | TGTGCCAGCAGTAACCACCCGGAGGTCGACGAGCAGTTCTTC
TRBJ2-5 | TRBV11-2 | . | . | CASSSVAKQETQYF | TGTGCCAGCAGCTCAGTGGCTAAACAAGAGACCCAGTACTTC
TRBJ2-5 | TRBV12-3/TRBV12-4 | TRBD2 | . | CASSLGLAGEKEETQYF | TGTGCCAGCAGCCTGGGACTAGCGGGAGAGAAGGAAGAGACCCAGTACTTC
TRBJ2-2 | TRBV7-9 | . | few | CASSPIGTGELFF | TGTGCCAGCAGCCCAATAGGTACCGGGGAGCTGTTTTTT
TRBJ1-2 | TRBV2 | TRBD1 | . | CASRTGTGHGYTF | TGTGCCAGCAGGACCGGGACAGGGCATGGCTACACCTTC
TRBJ2-1 | TRBV23-1 | . | . | CASSQYLRTVLYNEQFF | TGCGCCAGCAGTCAATATCTCAGGACAGTACTCTACAATGAGCAGTTCTTC
TRBJ1-1 | TRBV19 | . | . | CASSMGPNTEAFF | TGTGCCAGTAGTATGGGGCCGAACACTGAAGCTTTCTTT
TRBJ2-1 | TRBV28 | . | few | CASSYHLHGEQFF | TGTGCCAGCAGTTATCACTTACATGGTGAGCAGTTCTTC
TRBJ2-3 | TRBV7-3 | TRBD2 | few | CASSPQGGGSTDTQYF | TGTGCCAGCAGCCCCCAAGGCGGGGGGTCCACAGATACGCAGTATTTT
TRBJ2-3 | TRBV7-4 | TRBD1 | . | CASSFPGTGLPDTQYF | TGTGCCAGCAGCTTTCCCGGGACAGGGCTTCCAGATACGCAGTATTTT
TRBJ1-2 | TRBV12-5 | . | . | CASGFQSYGYTF | TGTGCTAGTGGTTTCCAAAGCTATGGCTACACCTTC
TRBJ1-5 | TRBV2 | TRBD1 | . | CASSVSRDRDHRNQPQHF | TGTGCCAGCAGTGTGAGCCGGGACAGGGACCATCGAAATCAGCCCCAGCATTTT
TRBJ1-1 | TRBV7-6 | . | . | CASSSRTAEEANTEAFF | TGTGCCAGCAGCTCCCGGACAGCAGAGGAAGCGAACACTGAAGCTTTCTTT
TRBJ2-3 | TRBV7-2 | . | many | CASSVSDTDTQYF | TGTGCCAGCAGCGTTAGTGACACAGATACGCAGTATTTT
TRBJ1-5 | TRBV7-4 | . | few | CASSLGGGQPQHF | TGTGCCAGCAGCTTGGGAGGCGGTCAGCCCCAGCATTTT
TRBJ2-2 | TRBV7-6 | . | once | CASSSGCANTGELFF | TGTGCCAGCAGCTCCGGGTGCGCGAACACCGGGGAGCTGTTTTTT
TRBJ2-1 | TRBV7-8 | TRBD2 | few | CASSLAFGLAGTPNNEQFF | TGTGCCAGCAGCTTAGCGTTTGGGCTAGCGGGAACCCCTAACAATGAGCAGTTCTTC
TRBJ2-4 | TRBV6-8 | TRBD2 | . | CASADGGLAVAKNIQYF | TGTGCCAGCGCTGACGGAGGACTAGCGGTAGCCAAAAACATTCAGTACTTC
TRBJ1-1 | TRBV7-9 | . | . | CASSFGVGGTEAFF | TGTGCCAGCAGCTTTGGGGTTGGCGGCACTGAAGCTTTCTTT
TRBJ2-7 | TRBV7-6 | TRBD2 | . | CASSLGYEAGGYEQYF | TGTGCCAGCAGCTTAGGTTATGAGGCGGGAGGTTACGAGCAGTACTTC
TRBJ2-3 | TRBV12-3/TRBV12-4 | . | . | CASSRGRSTQYF | TGTGCCAGCAGCCGGGGACGGAGTACGCAGTATTTT
TRBJ2-2 | TRBV7-6 | TRBD2 | . | CASSSSVTSGSDRELFF | TGTGCCAGCAGCTCGTCCGTCACTAGCGGGTCCGACCGGGAGCTGTTTTTT
TRBJ2-1 | TRBV7-9 | . | . | CASSLAASKASSRGYEQFF | TGTGCCAGCAGCTTAGCCGCTTCTAAGGCTAGCTCACGTGGCTACGAGCAGTTCTTC
TRBJ2-1 | TRBV7-9 | . | . | CASTARYNEQFF | TGTGCCAGCACCGCCCGCTACAATGAGCAGTTCTTC
TRBJ1-4 | TRBV19 | TRBD1 | few | CASRPDREGIRNEKLFF | TGTGCCAGTAGACCGGACAGGGAGGGGATCCGAAATGAAAAACTGTTTTTT